These 7 T cell receptor beta chains were all obtained from the same sample, sequenced in a study of blood T cell repertoires in COVID-19 (dated by TCRdb to between 2020 and 2021). Libraries were made using the immunoSEQ multiplex PCR assay. TCRdb mirrors the immuneACCESS table, restricted to in-frame sequences. Some clones are absent from its copies; in checked studies, under half trace to an unresolved V gene, and the reason for the others is unknown. Counted in this sample were roughly 120,000 clones; 75% to 85% of them appeared once. The ten most abundant clones make up 15% to 20% of the sample. The sample taken for sequencing was peripheral blood. The receptors here all came from a woman aged 60-75 years with acute or convalescent COVID-19.

The CDR3 bases are TGTGCCAGCAGTTTTTCAGGGGGCTATGGCTACACCTTC. This sequence encodes CASSFSGGYGYTF. The chain recombines TRBV12-3 or TRBV12-4 with TRBJ1-2, with 7 bases identical to TRBD1. The V gene end was trimmed by 3 bases and the J gene end by 4 bases; junction bases not matched to a gene: 2. The CDR3 runs to 13 residues.

The CDR3 reads CSGTTGMNTEAFF. As DNA, the CDR3 is TGCAGCGGAACGACAGGGATGAACACTGAAGCTTTCTTT. The chain has TRBV29-1 and TRBJ1-1; 7 bases agree with TRBD1. Germline assignment: CDR1 SQVTM and CDR2 ANQGSEA. The CDR3 has 13 amino acids. V lost 7 bases, J lost 0 bases, and 5 bases stayed unmatched.

The CDR3 here is CASSLAGPNTEAFF. The CDR3 bases are TGTGCCAGCAGTTTAGCGGGGCCCAACACTGAAGCTTTCTTT. This rearrangement joins TRBV27 to TRBJ1-1, with D perhaps matching TRBD1 (5 bases). Germline CDR1 MNHEY, CDR2 SMNVEV (reference sequence). Trimming left V 2 bases short and J 2 bases short, with 9 bases between. The CDR3 length is 14 residues.

J is TRBJ2-7 and V is TRBV7-3; weak D call: TRBD1 (5 bases). In germline, CDR1 is SGHTA, CDR2 FQGTGA. The CDR3 has 15 amino acids. V shed 0 bases and J shed 3 bases, with 12 bases lying between them. CDR3 loop: CASSLTGQPYYEQYF. CDR3 DNA: TGTGCCAGCAGCTTAACCGGACAACCCTACTACGAGCAGTACTTC.

V gene TRBV24-1 combines with J gene TRBJ1-3; 7 bases align to TRBD1. Germline V CDR1 and CDR2: KGHDR, SFDVKD. J gave up 3 bases and V 8 bases, and 6 bases lay outside the gene matches. This CDR3 region has 14 residues. CDR3 residues: CATNTGDCGNTIYF. DNA of the CDR3: TGTGCCACCAATACAGGGGACTGTGGAAACACCATATATTTT.

The chain combines TRBV4-2 with TRBJ2-7; TRBD1 might be the D (5 bases). CDR3 size: 16 residues. V was cut by 0 bases and J by 2 bases, with 14 bases left in between. CDR1 and CDR2 (germline): LGHNA, YNFKEQ. CDR3 protein: CASSQDFQGMPYEQYF. The CDR3 DNA reads as TGTGCCAGCAGCCAAGATTTTCAGGGAATGCCCTACGAGCAGTACTTC.

This chain uses TRBV3-1 (or the pseudogene TRBV3-2) with TRBJ1-4; 7 bases fit TRBD1. The germline CDR1 and CDR2 sequences are LGHDT and YNNKEL (reference sequence). This CDR3 contains 13 residues. V was pared by 5 bases and J by 7 bases, with 4 bases of the junction left unmatched. CDR3 region: CASSRRQGEKLFF. The DNA of the CDR3 is TGTGCCAGCAGCAGACGACAGGGTGAAAAACTGTTTTTT.